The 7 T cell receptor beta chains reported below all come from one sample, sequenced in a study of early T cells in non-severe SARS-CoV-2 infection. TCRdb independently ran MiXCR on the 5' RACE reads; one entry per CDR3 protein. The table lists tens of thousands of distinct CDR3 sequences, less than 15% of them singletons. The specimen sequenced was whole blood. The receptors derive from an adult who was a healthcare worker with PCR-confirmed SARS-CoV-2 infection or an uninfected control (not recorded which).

The CDR3 reads CSVEEARGEAFF. In nucleotides, the CDR3 is TGCAGCGTTGAAGAGGCAAGGGGTGAAGCTTTCTTT. This chain uses TRBV29-1 with TRBJ1-1; a weak D match, TRBD1 (5 bases). Germline lookup yields CDR1 SQVTM and CDR2 ANQGSEA. The germline V and J ends were trimmed by 0 bases and 7 bases, with 9 bases remaining between them. The CDR3 sequence is 12 residues long. The variable domain in full, completed from reference TRBV29-1 and TRBJ1-1, reads SAVISQKPSRDICQRGTSLTIQCQVDSQVTMMFWYRQQPGQSLTLIATANQGSEATYESGFVIDKFPISRPNLTFSTLTVSNMSPEDSSIYLCSVEEARGEAFFGQGTRLTVV.

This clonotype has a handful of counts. CDR3 nucleotide sequence: TGTGCCAGCAGCCGGCTAGCGGGAGTGAGTACGCAGTATTTT. It specifies CASSRLAGVSTQYF. The rearrangement links TRBV25-1 to TRBJ2-3, with 10 bases matching TRBD2. V was clipped by 6 bases and J by 8 bases; unmatched bases: 8. CDR1 is MGHDK and CDR2 is SYGVNS in the germline V gene. The CDR3 has 14 amino acids.

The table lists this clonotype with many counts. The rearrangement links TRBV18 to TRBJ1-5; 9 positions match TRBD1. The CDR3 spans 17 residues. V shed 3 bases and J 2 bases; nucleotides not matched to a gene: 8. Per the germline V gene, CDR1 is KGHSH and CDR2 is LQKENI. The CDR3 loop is CASSPTGGAGGNQPQHF. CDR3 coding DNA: TGTGCCAGCTCACCTACAGGGGGCGCGGGAGGCAATCAGCCCCAGCATTTT. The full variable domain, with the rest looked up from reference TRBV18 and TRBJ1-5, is NAGVMQNPRHLVRRRGQEARLRCSPMKGHSHVYWYRQLPEEGLKFMVYLQKENIIDESGMPKERFSAEFPKEGPSILRIQQVVRGDSAAYFCASSPTGGAGGNQPQHFGDGTRLSIL.

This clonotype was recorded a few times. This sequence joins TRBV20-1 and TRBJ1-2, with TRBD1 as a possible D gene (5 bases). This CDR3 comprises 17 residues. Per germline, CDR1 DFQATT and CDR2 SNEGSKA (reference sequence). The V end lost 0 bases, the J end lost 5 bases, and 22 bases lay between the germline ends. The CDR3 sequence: CSARDRGGILSYYGYTF. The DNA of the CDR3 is TGCAGTGCTAGAGATCGTGGGGGTATCCTATCTTATTATGGCTACACCTTC.

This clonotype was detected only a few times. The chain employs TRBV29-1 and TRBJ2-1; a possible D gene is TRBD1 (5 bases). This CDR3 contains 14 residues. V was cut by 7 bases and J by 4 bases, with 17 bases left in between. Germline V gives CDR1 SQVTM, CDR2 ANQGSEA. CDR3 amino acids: CSARTVTGYNEQFF. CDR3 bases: TGCAGCGCCCGGACCGTAACAGGTTACAATGAGCAGTTCTTC.

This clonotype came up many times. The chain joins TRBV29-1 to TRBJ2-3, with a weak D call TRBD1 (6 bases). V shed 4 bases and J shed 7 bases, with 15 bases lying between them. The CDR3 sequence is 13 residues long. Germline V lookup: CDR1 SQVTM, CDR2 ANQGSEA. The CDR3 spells CSVADSLQNTQYF. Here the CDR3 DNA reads TGCAGCGTTGCGGACAGTCTTCAAAATACGCAGTATTTT.

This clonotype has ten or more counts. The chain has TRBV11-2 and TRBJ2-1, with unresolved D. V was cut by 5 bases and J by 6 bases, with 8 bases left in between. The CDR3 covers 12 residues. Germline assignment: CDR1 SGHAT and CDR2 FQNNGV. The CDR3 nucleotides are TGTGCCAGCAGCCCACTAAGCAATGAGCAGTTCTTC. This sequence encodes CASSPLSNEQFF.